This TCR beta chain appears in the sequencing data of a study of T cell repertoires in cytomegalovirus infection. Whole-study context: From public TCR beta signatures came an indication of both CMV infection and matching HLA type.

The CDR3 consists of 15 residues. The germline CDR1 and CDR2 sequences are MNHNY and SVGAGI (reference sequence). MiXCR, run by TCRdb on the reads, gives a single entry per CDR3 protein. The sample shows some 800,000 distinct CDR3 sequences, about 31% of them seen only once. Notes on the study in general: Carriage of CMV together with the relevant HLA was identifiable through cumulative public TCR beta family frequency. Predominance within the ex vivo response was attributable to HLA-C-restricted CMV-specific TCR beta clonotypes.

As concerns this clonotype: No antigen is known for it. One end of the junction does not line up with germline, which may come from a read error.

The sequence came from a human donor in good health (CMV status not recorded). Some clones in this sample may be carry-over from other donors' samples. The chain employs TRBV6-6 and TRBJ2-1, with 7 bases lining up with TRBD2. Sample: cultured CD8+ T cells from PBMCs, taken from culture after CMV antigen stimulation. CDR3 protein: CVSSYSAGLGDEQFF. In DNA, the CDR3 is TGTGTCAGCAGTTACTCAGCGGGGTTAGGCGATGAGCAGTTCTTC.